Here is one TCR beta chain with its context. The record originates from a study of control samples from healthy donors and cancer patients. TCRdb keeps only in-frame clones here, not all; method: immunoSEQ multiplex PCR. The table shows 7,000 to 8,500 clones, with less than 85% occurring only once. The source material was PBMCs. The sequence was collected from a man aged 65-85 years with lung cancer.

Written as DNA, the CDR3 is TGCGCCAGCAGCCAAGAAGCTGCGCGGGGGTTCTCTGAAGCTTTCTTT. Its protein is CASSQEAARGFSEAFF. The genes are TRBV4-1 and TRBJ1-1, with D possibly being TRBD1 (5 bases). Germline values: CDR1 MGHRA, CDR2 YSYEKL. Trimming shortened V by 0 bases and J by 6 bases, and 17 bases separated the two germline ends. The CDR3 spans 16 residues.